The source of this TCR beta chain is a study of T-cell memory formation after mild COVID-19. Study-level results: Contracting CD4+ clones sat mainly in CM and EM; CD8+ in EMRA.

With V trimmed by 3 bases and J by 2 bases, 6 bases remained unmatched. There are 14 residues in the CDR3. Looked up from germline, CDR1 is DFQATT and CDR2 is SNEGSKA (reference sequence). TCRdb recomputed calls from the 5' RACE reads with MiXCR, one row per CDR3 protein. Of some 450,000 distinct CDR3 sequences listed, 18% are singletons. This clonotype was detected ten times or more. Its antigen remains unknown. Sequencing was done on a sample of PBMCs or a T cell subset sorted from them (not recorded which). The chain employs TRBV20-1 and TRBJ1-1, with 7 bases identical to TRBD1. The sequence was collected from a man in his late teens or twenties who had mild COVID-19 (a few samples of this study predate the infection). Cell type and time point are not known. The CDR3 DNA follows: TGCAGTGCTAGGCCAGGGGGGATCAACACTGAAGCTTTCTTT. As protein: CSARPGGINTEAFF.